This TCR beta chain emerged from a study of blood T cell repertoires in COVID-19. Across the study: Acute and convalescent COVID-19 specimens originated in the United States, Italy and Spain.

The V and J ends lost 0 bases and 1 base respectively, with 12 bases between them. Germline V gives CDR1 MNHEY, CDR2 SVGAGI. There are 16 residues in the CDR3. Original methodology: Amplification from reference gene primers served as the basis for estimated nucleated cell counts. Generated by immunoSEQ multiplex PCR, the TCRdb table keeps only in-frame clones and is missing some. V, J and clone size were drawn from that table, and D and trimming were deduced from the DNA. The top ten clones hold about 5% of a sample with 350,000 to 450,000 clones, roughly four fifths of them seen once. Clinical histories supplied by participants themselves formed the basis of cohort assignment. Cohort 3 recovery required two negative PCRs, clearance, or symptom resolution.

Sequenced material: PBMCs or T cells enriched from blood (not recorded which). The V call is TRBV6-5, the J call TRBJ1-2; D possibly corresponds to TRBD1 (5 bases). This clonotype was sampled from a woman aged 50 to 60 who had recovered from COVID-19. CDR3: CASSYSGPPINYGYTF. In DNA, the CDR3 is TGTGCCAGCAGTTACTCGGGGCCACCAATTAACTATGGCTACACCTTC.